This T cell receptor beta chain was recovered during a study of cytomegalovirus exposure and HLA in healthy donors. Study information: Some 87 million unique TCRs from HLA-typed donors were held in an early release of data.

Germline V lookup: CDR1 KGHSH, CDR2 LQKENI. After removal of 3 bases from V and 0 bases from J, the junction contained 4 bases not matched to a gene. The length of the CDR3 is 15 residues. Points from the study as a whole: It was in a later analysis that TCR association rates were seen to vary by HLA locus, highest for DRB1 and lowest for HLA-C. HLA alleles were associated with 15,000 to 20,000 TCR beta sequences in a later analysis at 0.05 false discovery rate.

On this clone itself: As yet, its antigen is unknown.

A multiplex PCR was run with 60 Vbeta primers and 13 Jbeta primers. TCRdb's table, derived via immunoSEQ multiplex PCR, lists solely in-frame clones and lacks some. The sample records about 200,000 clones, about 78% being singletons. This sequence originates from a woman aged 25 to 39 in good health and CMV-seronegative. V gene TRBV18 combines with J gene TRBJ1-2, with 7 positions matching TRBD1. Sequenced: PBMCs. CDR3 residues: CASSPRTGSNYGYTF. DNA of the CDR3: TGTGCCAGCTCACCGCGGACAGGTTCTAACTATGGCTACACCTTC.